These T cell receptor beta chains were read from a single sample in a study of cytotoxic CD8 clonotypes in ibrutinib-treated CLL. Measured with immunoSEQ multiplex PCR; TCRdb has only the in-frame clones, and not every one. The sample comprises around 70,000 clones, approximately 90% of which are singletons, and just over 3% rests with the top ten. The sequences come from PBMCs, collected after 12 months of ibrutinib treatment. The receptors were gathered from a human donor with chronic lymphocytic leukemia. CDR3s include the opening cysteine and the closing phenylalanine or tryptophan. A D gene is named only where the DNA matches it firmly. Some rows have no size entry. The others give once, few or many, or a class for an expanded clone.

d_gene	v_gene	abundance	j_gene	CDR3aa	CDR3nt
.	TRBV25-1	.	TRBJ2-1	CASSKHSQRSTYNEQFF	TGTGCCAGCAGTAAACACTCACAGAGATCCACCTACAATGAGCAGTTCTTC
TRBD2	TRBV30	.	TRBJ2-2	CAWSVWGTSGLRGDIGELFF	TGTGCCTGGAGTGTGTGGGGGACTAGCGGGCTTCGAGGTGATATCGGGGAGCTGTTTTTT
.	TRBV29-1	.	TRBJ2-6	CSALLDPSGANVLTF	TGCAGCGCCTTGTTGGATCCATCTGGGGCCAACGTCCTGACTTTC
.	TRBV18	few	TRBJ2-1	CASSPMGVSRNEQFF	TGTGCCAGCTCACCCATGGGAGTATCTAGGAATGAGCAGTTCTTC
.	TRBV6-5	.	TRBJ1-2	CASSPQASYGYTF	TGTGCCAGCAGTCCACAGGCTAGCTATGGCTACACCTTC
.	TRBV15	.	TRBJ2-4	CATSISNIQYF	TGTGCCACCAGCATAAGTAACATTCAGTACTTC
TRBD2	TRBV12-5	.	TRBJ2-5	CASGFGGLALKETQYF	TGTGCTAGTGGTTTTGGGGGACTAGCGCTAAAAGAGACCCAGTACTTC
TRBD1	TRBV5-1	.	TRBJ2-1	CASSLAPGQGKNEQFF	TGCGCCAGCAGCTTGGCCCCGGGACAGGGGAAGAATGAGCAGTTCTTC
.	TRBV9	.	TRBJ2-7	CASSPGTFTYEQYF	TGTGCCAGCAGCCCCGGGACATTTACCTACGAGCAGTACTTC
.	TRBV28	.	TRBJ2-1	CATTPWAEGEQFF	TGTGCCACCACCCCCTGGGCTGAAGGTGAGCAGTTCTTC
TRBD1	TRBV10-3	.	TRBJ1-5	CAISTGVHQPQHF	TGTGCCATTTCAACAGGGGTGCATCAGCCCCAGCATTTT
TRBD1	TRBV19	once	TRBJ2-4	CASTEGDRARAKNIQYF	TGTGCCAGTACCGAAGGGGACAGGGCTAGAGCCAAAAACATTCAGTACTTC
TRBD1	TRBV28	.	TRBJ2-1	CASSLLRQGYNEQFF	TGTGCCAGCAGTTTGTTGAGACAGGGGTACAATGAGCAGTTCTTC
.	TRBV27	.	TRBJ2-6	CASVGVWSSGANVLTF	TGTGCCAGCGTGGGGGTTTGGAGCTCTGGGGCCAACGTCCTGACTTTC
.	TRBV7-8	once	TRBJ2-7	CASSFSIRDYEQYF	TGTGCCAGCAGCTTTTCAATTCGGGACTACGAGCAGTACTTC
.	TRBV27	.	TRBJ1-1	CASGFFWNGETEAFF	TGTGCCAGCGGGTTTTTCTGGAACGGGGAGACTGAAGCTTTCTTT
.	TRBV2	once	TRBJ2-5	CASSEIAPETQYF	TGTGCCAGCAGTGAAATCGCCCCAGAGACCCAGTACTTC
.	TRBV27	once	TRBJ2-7	CASSPSGHDAYEQYF	TGTGCCAGCAGTCCTTCGGGTCATGATGCCTACGAGCAGTACTTC
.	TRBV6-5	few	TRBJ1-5	CASSNMRGGNQPQHF	TGTGCCAGCAGTAATATGAGAGGGGGCAATCAGCCCCAGCATTTT
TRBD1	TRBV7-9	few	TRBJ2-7	CASSLGPTGTYEQYF	TGTGCCAGCAGCTTAGGGCCGACAGGGACCTACGAGCAGTACTTC
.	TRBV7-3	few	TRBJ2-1	CASSLTVGQGLLNNEQFF	TGTGCCAGCAGCTTAACTGTGGGGCAGGGACTGCTTAACAATGAGCAGTTCTTC
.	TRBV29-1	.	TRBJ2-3	CSVDGLPLSTDTQYF	TGCAGCGTTGATGGACTTCCGCTAAGCACAGATACGCAGTATTTT
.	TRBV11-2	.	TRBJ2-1	CASRKLAASYNEQFF	TGTGCCAGCAGGAAATTAGCGGCCTCCTACAATGAGCAGTTCTTC
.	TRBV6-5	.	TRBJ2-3	CASSPDTDTQYF	TGTGCCAGCAGCCCAGACACAGATACGCAGTATTTT
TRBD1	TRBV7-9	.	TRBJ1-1	CASTQGATEAFF	TGTGCCAGCACCCAGGGGGCTACTGAAGCTTTCTTT
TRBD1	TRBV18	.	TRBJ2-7	CASSRTGTAYEQYF	TGTGCCAGCTCACGGACAGGGACGGCCTACGAGCAGTACTTC
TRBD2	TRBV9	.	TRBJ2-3	CASSVAGGGSTDTQYF	TGTGCCAGCAGCGTAGCGGGAGGCGGAAGCACAGATACGCAGTATTTT
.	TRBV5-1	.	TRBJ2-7	CASSQDSHSSYEQYF	TGCGCCAGCAGCCAAGACAGTCACTCCTCCTACGAGCAGTACTTC
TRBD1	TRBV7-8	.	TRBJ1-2	CASSSGTGDVNYGYTF	TGTGCCAGCAGCTCGGGGACAGGGGATGTTAACTATGGCTACACCTTC